A single sample gave rise to the 22 T cell receptor beta chains below, sequenced in a study of blood T cell repertoires in COVID-19. TCRdb's table, derived via immunoSEQ multiplex PCR, lists solely in-frame clones and lacks some. Among around 110,000 clones listed, about 80% were seen once. The sequenced material came from peripheral blood. These receptors came from a man aged 70-80 years with active or convalescent COVID-19.

The chain joins TRBV4-3 to TRBJ1-2, with a tentative D call TRBD1 (6 bases). This CDR3 has 15 residues. CDR1 and CDR2 (germline): LGHNA, YSLEER. V shed 0 bases and J shed 2 bases, with 10 bases lying between them. The CDR3 coding sequence is TGCGCCAGCAGCCAAGAAAACAGGGCGAACTATGGCTACACCTTC. It codes for CASSQENRANYGYTF.

The V call is TRBV6-6, the J call TRBJ2-3; 8 nucleotides match TRBD2. This CDR3 has 15 residues. CDR1 MNHNY and CDR2 SVGAGI come from the germline V gene (reference sequence). The V gene end was trimmed by 4 bases and the J gene end by 1 base; junction bases not matched to a gene: 4. DNA for the CDR3: TGTGCCAGCAGTTTCCTGACTAGCGGCACAGATACGCAGTATTTT. It specifies CASSFLTSGTDTQYF.

This clone was detected only a few times. The chain is built from TRBV5-4 and TRBJ2-4, with a weak D call TRBD2 (6 bases). V was shortened by 4 bases and J by 3 bases, with 17 bases between the two germline ends. Germline values: CDR1 SGHNT, CDR2 YYREEE (reference sequence). The CDR3 length is 16 residues. The CDR3 DNA sequence: TGTGCCAGCAGCCGCAGGGACTTTGGGGTCAAAAACATTCAGTACTTC. Translating it yields CASSRRDFGVKNIQYF. Combining the CDR3 with reference TRBV5-4 and TRBJ2-4 gives the whole variable domain ETGVTQSPTHLIKTRGQQVTLRCSSQSGHNTVSWYQQALGQGPQFIFQYYREEENGRGNFPPRFSGLQFPNYSSELNVNALELDDSALYLCASSRRDFGVKNIQYFGAGTRLSVL.

The chain has TRBV5-6 and TRBJ2-7; 9 nucleotides align to TRBD1. The junction had 11 bases not matched to a gene; V was cut back by 3 bases and J by 4 bases. Germline assignment: CDR1 SGHDT and CDR2 YYEEEE. The CDR3 is made up of 16 amino acids. CDR3 in amino acids: CASSWAAGTGQYEQYF. The CDR3 nucleotides are TGTGCCAGCAGCTGGGCCGCCGGGACAGGGCAATACGAGCAGTACTTC.

The chain links TRBV9 to TRBJ1-4; maybe TRBD1 (5 bases). The ends were cut back, 2 bases at V and 2 bases at J, with 7 bases in the middle. CDR1 is SGDLS and CDR2 is YYNGEE in the germline V gene. This CDR3 spans 14 amino acids. The CDR3 bases are TGTGCCAGCAGCGTGGGGGGGACTAATGAAAAACTGTTTTTT. It encodes CASSVGGTNEKLFF.

The CDR3: CASRGDSKAEAFF. CDR3 DNA sequence: TGTGCCAGCAGGGGAGATAGCAAGGCTGAAGCTTTCTTT. This sequence joins TRBV2 and TRBJ1-1; D unresolved. Germline values: CDR1 SNHLY, CDR2 FYNNEI. The V and J ends lost 6 bases and 6 bases respectively, with 14 bases between them. This CDR3 region has 13 residues.

This chain's CDR3 is CASSRTGGLGTEAFF. The CDR3 DNA follows: TGTGCCAGCAGCCGCACTGGAGGGTTGGGCACTGAAGCTTTCTTT. V and J are TRBV5-4 and TRBJ1-1; no definite D call. Trimming removed 4 bases from V and 4 bases from J, with 17 bases in between. Germline V gene lookup returns CDR1 SGHNT and CDR2 YYREEE (reference sequence). CDR3 size: 15 residues.

V is TRBV5-1 and J is TRBJ2-7, with a weak D call TRBD1 (6 bases). Germline lookup yields CDR1 SGHRS and CDR2 YFSETQ. This CDR3 is 14 amino acids long. V was shortened by 1 base and J by 4 bases, with 12 bases between the two germline ends. Written as DNA, the CDR3 is TGCGCCAGCAGCTTGACTACAGGGTTGTACGAGCAGTACTTC. Protein sequence: CASSLTTGLYEQYF.

The sample holds a few counts of this clone. The V call is TRBV9, the J call TRBJ2-4; 10 bases match TRBD1. CDR3 length: 15 residues. J gave up 7 bases and V 0 bases, and 4 bases lay outside the gene matches. Germline assignment: CDR1 SGDLS and CDR2 YYNGEE. In DNA, the CDR3 is TGTGCCAGCAGCGTAGAGGGACAGGGGTCGAACATTCAGTACTTC. It yields the protein CASSVEGQGSNIQYF.

The chain recombines TRBV18 with TRBJ2-3; D is unclear. Germline loops: CDR1 KGHSH, CDR2 LQKENI. Between the trimmed V and J ends, which lost 6 bases and 2 bases, there was a span of 12 bases. The CDR3 covers 14 residues. The CDR3 nucleotides are TGTGCCAGCTCGCCAATACAACACACAGATACGCAGTATTTT. Translating gives CASSPIQHTDTQYF.

CDR3 sequence: CATRQVLAGGTDTQYF. The CDR3 DNA sequence: TGCGCCACACGCCAGGTACTAGCGGGAGGCACAGATACGCAGTATTTT. The chain carries TRBV10-2 and TRBJ2-3; 11 bases map to TRBD2. Trimming removed 10 bases from V and 1 base from J; junction bases left unmatched: 10. This CDR3 has 16 amino acids. The germline V gene encodes CDR1 WSHSY and CDR2 SAAADI.

This chain joins TRBV5-4 and TRBJ2-7, with D perhaps TRBD2 (5 bases). The CDR3 totals 14 residues. The V and J ends lost 3 bases and 0 bases respectively, with 10 bases between them. The germline gives CDR1 SGHNT, CDR2 YYREEE (reference sequence). For the CDR3, the DNA is TGTGCCAGCAGCTGGAAGGGAGCCTCCTACGAGCAGTACTTC. Translation gives CASSWKGASYEQYF.

The V call is TRBV6-4, the J call TRBJ1-1; 7 positions match TRBD1. Germline values: CDR1 MRHNA, CDR2 SNTAGT. Germline trimming cut 8 bases from V and 6 bases from J; bases unmatched to any gene: 18. The CDR3 runs 16 residues. For the CDR3, the DNA is TGTGCCAGCGGAGCAGGGGGACTGTGGGGGAGCGCTGAAGCTTTCTTT. Its protein is CASGAGGLWGSAEAFF.

The chain is built from TRBV9 and TRBJ2-1, with D unresolved. Germline V gene sequence: CDR1 SGDLS, CDR2 YYNGEE. This CDR3 contains 15 residues. V was shortened by 5 bases and J by 0 bases, with 12 bases between the two germline ends. The CDR3 is CASSGSPRSYNEQFF. In DNA form, the CDR3 reads TGTGCCAGCAGTGGCAGTCCTCGCTCCTACAATGAGCAGTTCTTC.

The chain uses TRBV19 and TRBJ1-1, with 8 bases fitting TRBD1. V lost 4 bases and J lost 5; bases outside the gene matches: 3. Germline loops: CDR1 LNHDA, CDR2 SQIVND (reference sequence). The CDR3 loop spans 13 amino acids. Written as DNA, the CDR3 is TGTGCCAGTAGTAACCGACAGGGGACTGAAGCTTTCTTT. Translating gives CASSNRQGTEAFF.

V gene TRBV18 combines with J gene TRBJ1-1, with D hard to call. Germline loops: CDR1 KGHSH, CDR2 LQKENI. The CDR3 is 15 residues long. V was pared by 1 base and J by 1 base, with 10 bases between. CDR3 in amino acids: CASSPLAVQNTEAFF. In nucleotides, the CDR3 is TGTGCCAGCTCACCACTCGCGGTGCAGAACACTGAAGCTTTCTTT.

The rearrangement links TRBV5-1 to TRBJ2-7, with D perhaps TRBD2 (5 bases). Looked up from germline, CDR1 is SGHRS and CDR2 is YFSETQ. Deletions cut 1 base from V and 5 bases from J, with 16 bases between. This CDR3 is built from 15 residues. CDR3 sequence reads: CASSLYGERVNEQYF. CDR3 DNA sequence: TGCGCCAGCAGCTTGTACGGGGAAAGGGTGAACGAGCAGTACTTC.

This rearrangement joins TRBV4-1 to TRBJ2-1, with a weak D call TRBD2 (6 bases). V was trimmed by 0 bases and J by 7 bases, leaving 13 bases between them. The CDR3 runs to 15 residues. Germline CDR1 MGHRA, CDR2 YSYEKL. DNA for the CDR3: TGCGCCAGCAGCCAAGATGCGGCAGGGAGGAATGAGCAGTTCTTC. Its translation: CASSQDAAGRNEQFF.

CDR3 sequence reads: CATAKGRGYNEQFF. The CDR3, as DNA: TGTGCCACCGCGAAGGGCAGGGGATACAATGAGCAGTTCTTC. The gene calls are TRBV19 and TRBJ2-1, with D perhaps matching TRBD1 (6 bases). V lost 10 bases to trimming and J lost 4 bases, with 17 bases between them. The CDR3 totals 14 residues. Looked up from germline, CDR1 is LNHDA and CDR2 is SQIVND (reference sequence).

CDR3 loop: CASSVVSGGTGELFF. CDR3 bases: TGTGCCAGCAGTGTCGTTAGCGGGGGCACCGGGGAGCTGTTTTTT. The chain employs TRBV25-1 and TRBJ2-2; TRBD2 agrees at 9 bases. The ends lost 4 bases at V and 4 bases at J; junction bases unmatched: 4. Germline loops: CDR1 MGHDK, CDR2 SYGVNS. The CDR3 has 15 residues.

The sample holds a few counts of this clone. The chain has TRBV12-3 or TRBV12-4 and TRBJ1-1; D not certain. This CDR3 comprises 12 residues. V was trimmed by 8 bases and J by 3 bases, leaving 10 bases between them. CDR3 region: CASGRRDTEAFF. CDR3 sequence (DNA): TGTGCCAGCGGACGGAGGGACACTGAAGCTTTCTTT.

A few counts support this clone. The chain uses TRBV10-3 and TRBJ2-1; TRBD1 might be the D (5 bases). CDR3 size: 15 residues. Germline V gene sequence: CDR1 ENHRY, CDR2 SYGVKD. V gave up 4 bases and J gave up 3 bases, with 13 bases separating them. CDR3 amino acids: CAISVFQGGYNEQFF. CDR3 DNA: TGTGCCATCAGTGTCTTTCAGGGCGGCTACAATGAGCAGTTCTTC.